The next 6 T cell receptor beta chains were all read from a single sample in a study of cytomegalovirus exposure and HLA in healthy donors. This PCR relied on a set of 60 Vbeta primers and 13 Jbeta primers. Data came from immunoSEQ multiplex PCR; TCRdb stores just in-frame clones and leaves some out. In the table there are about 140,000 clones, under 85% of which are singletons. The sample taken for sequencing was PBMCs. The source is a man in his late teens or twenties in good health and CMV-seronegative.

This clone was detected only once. Written as DNA, the CDR3 is TGTGCCAGCAGCTTAGCTCCTAGCGGGGGAGGGAATGAGCAGTTCTTC. Amino acid sequence: CASSLAPSGGGNEQFF. The V and J genes are TRBV7-8 and TRBJ2-1; TRBD2 matches at 10 bases. V shed 0 bases, J shed 7 bases, and the junction held 6 bases outside the gene matches. The length of the CDR3 is 16 residues. The V gene's germline CDR1 is SGHVS and CDR2 FQNEAQ.

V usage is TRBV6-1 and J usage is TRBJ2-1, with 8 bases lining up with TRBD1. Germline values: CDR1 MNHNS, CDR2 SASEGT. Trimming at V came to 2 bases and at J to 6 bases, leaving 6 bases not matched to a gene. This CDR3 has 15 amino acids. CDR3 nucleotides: TGTGCCAGCAGTGAACCTAGGCAGGGGGCCAATGAGCAGTTCTTC. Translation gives CASSEPRQGANEQFF.

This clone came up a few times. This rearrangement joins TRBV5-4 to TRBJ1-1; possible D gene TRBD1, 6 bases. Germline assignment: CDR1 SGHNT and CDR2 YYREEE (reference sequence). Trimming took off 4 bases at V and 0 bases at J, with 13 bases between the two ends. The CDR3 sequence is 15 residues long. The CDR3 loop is CASSKPDRMNTEAFF. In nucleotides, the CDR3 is TGTGCCAGCAGCAAACCGGACAGAATGAACACTGAAGCTTTCTTT.

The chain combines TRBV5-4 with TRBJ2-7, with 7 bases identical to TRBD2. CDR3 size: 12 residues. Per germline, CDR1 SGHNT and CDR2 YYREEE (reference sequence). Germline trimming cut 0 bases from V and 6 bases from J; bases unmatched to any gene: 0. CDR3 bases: TGTGCCAGCAGCTTGGGCGGGAGCGAGCAGTACTTC. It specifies CASSLGGSEQYF.

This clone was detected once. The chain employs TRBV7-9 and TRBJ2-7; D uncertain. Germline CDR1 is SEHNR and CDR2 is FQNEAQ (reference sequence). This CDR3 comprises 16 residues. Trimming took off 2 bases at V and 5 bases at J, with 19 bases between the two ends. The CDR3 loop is CASSLLGSLTGHEQYF. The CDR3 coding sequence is TGTGCCAGCAGCTTATTGGGCAGTTTAACCGGCCACGAGCAGTACTTC. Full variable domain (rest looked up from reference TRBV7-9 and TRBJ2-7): DTGVSQNPRHKITKRGQNVTFRCDPISEHNRLYWYRQTLGQGPEFLTYFQNEAQLEKSRLLSDRFSAERPKGSFSTLEIQRTEQGDSAMYLCASSLLGSLTGHEQYFGPGTRLTVT.

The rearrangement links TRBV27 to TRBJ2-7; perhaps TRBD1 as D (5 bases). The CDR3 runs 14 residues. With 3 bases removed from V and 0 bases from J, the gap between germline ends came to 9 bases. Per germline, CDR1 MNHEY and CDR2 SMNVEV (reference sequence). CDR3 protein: CASSFDSYSYEQYF. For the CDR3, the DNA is TGTGCCAGCAGTTTTGACAGCTACTCCTACGAGCAGTACTTC.